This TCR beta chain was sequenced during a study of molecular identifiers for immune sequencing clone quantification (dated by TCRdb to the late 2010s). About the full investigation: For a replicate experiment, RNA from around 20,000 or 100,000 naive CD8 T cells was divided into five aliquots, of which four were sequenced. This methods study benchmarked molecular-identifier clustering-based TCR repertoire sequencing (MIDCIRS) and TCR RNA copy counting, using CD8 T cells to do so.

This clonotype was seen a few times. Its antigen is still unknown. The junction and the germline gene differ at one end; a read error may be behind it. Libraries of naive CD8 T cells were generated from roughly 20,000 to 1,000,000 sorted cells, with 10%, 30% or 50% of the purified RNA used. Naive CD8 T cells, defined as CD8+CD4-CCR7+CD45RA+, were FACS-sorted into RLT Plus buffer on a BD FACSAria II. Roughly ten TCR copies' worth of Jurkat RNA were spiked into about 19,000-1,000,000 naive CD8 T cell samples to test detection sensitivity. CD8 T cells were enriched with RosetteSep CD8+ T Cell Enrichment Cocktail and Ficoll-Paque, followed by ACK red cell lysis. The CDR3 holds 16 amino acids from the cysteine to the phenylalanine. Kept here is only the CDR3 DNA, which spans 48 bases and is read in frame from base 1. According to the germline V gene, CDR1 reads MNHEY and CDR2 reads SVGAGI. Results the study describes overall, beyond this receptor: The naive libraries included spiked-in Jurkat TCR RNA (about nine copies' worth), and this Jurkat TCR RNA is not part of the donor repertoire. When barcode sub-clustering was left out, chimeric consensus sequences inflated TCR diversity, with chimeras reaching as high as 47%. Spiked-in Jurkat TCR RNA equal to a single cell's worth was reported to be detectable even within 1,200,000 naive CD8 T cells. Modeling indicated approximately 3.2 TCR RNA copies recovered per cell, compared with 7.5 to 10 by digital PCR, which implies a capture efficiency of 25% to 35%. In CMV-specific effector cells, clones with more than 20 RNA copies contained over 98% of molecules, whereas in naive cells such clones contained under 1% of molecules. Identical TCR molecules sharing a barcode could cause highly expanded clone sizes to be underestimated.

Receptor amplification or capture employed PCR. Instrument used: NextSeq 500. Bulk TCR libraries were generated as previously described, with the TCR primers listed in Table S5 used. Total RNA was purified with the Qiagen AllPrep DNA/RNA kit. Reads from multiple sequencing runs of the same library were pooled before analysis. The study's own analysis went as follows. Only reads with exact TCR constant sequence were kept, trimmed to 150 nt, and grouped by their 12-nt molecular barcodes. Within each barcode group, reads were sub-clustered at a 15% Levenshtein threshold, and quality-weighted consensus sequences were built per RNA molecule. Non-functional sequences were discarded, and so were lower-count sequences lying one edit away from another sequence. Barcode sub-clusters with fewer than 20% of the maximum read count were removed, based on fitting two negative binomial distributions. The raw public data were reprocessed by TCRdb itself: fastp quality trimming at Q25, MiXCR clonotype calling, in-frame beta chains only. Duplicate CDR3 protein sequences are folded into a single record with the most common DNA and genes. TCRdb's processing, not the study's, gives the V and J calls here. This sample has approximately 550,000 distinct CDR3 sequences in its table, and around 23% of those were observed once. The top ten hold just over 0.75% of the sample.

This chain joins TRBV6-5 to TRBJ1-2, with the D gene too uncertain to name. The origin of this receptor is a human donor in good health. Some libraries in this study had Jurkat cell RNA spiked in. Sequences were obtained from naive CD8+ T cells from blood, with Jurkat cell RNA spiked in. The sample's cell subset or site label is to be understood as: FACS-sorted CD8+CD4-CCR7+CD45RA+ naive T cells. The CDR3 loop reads CASSYENLTANHGYTF. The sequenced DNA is TGTGCCAGCAGTTACGAAAATCTAACAGCTAACCATGGCTACACCTTC.